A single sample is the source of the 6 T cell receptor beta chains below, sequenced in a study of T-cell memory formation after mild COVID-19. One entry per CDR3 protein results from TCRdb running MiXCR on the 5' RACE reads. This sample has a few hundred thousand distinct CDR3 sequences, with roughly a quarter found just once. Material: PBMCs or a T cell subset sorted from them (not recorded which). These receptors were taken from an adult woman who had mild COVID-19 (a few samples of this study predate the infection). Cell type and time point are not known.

The CDR3 is CASSLEQAMKPQHF. The CDR3 region has the DNA TGTGCCAGCAGTTTAGAGCAGGCAATGAAGCCCCAGCATTTT. The chain has TRBV12-3 or TRBV12-4 and TRBJ1-5; unclear D gene. CDR3 length equals 14 residues. The V gene lost 1 base and the J gene lost 8 bases, with 12 bases spanning the gap.

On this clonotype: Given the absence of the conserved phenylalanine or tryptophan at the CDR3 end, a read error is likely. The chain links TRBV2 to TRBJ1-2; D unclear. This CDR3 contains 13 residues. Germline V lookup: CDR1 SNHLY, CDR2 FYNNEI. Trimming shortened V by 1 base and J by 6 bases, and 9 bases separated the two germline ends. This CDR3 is CASSEELRDGYTL. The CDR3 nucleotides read TGTGCCAGCAGTGAAGAATTACGGGATGGCTACACCTTA.

The CDR3 loop reads CASSLVGRNTDTQYF. In DNA, the CDR3 is TGTGCCAGCAGCTTAGTCGGGAGGAACACAGATACGCAGTATTTT. V gene TRBV7-8 combines with J gene TRBJ2-3, with 7 bases identical to TRBD2. CDR3 length: 15 amino acids. V lost 1 base to trimming and J lost 2 bases; unmatched junction nucleotides: 3. CDR1 is SGHVS, CDR2 FQNEAQ, per germline.

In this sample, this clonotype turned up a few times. The DNA of the CDR3 is TGTGCCACCAGCAGAGTACATGGTTGGGCTGAAGCTTTCTTT. It translates to CATSRVHGWAEAFF. The V and J genes are TRBV15 and TRBJ1-1; D is unclear. This CDR3 region has 14 residues. The germline V gene encodes CDR1 LNHNV and CDR2 YYDKDF (reference sequence). V was pared by 1 base and J by 6 bases, with 12 bases between.

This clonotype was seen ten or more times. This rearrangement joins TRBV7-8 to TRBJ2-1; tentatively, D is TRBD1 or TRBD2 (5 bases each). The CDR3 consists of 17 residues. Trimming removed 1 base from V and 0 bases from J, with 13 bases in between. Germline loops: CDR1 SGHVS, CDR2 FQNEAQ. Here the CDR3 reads CASSLGTGDVSYNEQFF. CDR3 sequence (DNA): TGTGCCAGCAGCTTAGGGACCGGGGACGTCTCCTACAATGAGCAGTTCTTC.

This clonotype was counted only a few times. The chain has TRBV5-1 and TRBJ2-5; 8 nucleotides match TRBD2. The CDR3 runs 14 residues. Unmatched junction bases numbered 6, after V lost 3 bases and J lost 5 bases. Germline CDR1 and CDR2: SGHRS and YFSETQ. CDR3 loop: CASSSRGAEETQYF. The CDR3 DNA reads TGCGCCAGCAGCTCGCGGGGGGCCGAGGAGACCCAGTACTTC.